The T cell receptor beta chain under discussion was sequenced for a study of response to subunit inactivated influenza vaccine (dated by TCRdb to 2016 to 2019). A note on the overall study: The study used deep quantitative T cell receptor repertoire profiling to track responses to a trivalent subunit inactivated influenza vaccine.

The CDR3 numbers 14 residues from cysteine through phenylalanine. The retained sequence is limited to the CDR3, 42 bases, with the frame set at the first base. The germline V end is reduced by 9 bases and the J end by 10 bases; junction bases left unmatched: 12. Receptors were amplified or captured by RT-PCR. TCRdb records Illumina HiSeq 2500 as the sequencer. The raw public reads went through TCRdb reprocessing: fastp at Q25, MiXCR clone calling, in-frame beta chains kept. Identical CDR3 protein sequences are pooled into one entry, listed with their most common genes and DNA. Counted in this sample were around 530,000 distinct CDR3 sequences; approximately 15% of them appeared once. The ten largest clones capture 3% of the sample. The investigation overall reported the following: The authors proposed that each seasonal influenza vaccination may bring in only a limited number of new T cells.

As regards this clonotype: Its antigen remains unidentified. No base-level quality is on record; no much larger clone is a single base apart.

Here the chain combines TRBV12-3 or TRBV12-4 and TRBJ2-1, with TRBD2 identical over 10 junction bases. This clonotype was sampled from a man between 50 and 70 years old who received an inactivated influenza vaccine. Donor details come from another sample of the same person, matched by shared clones. The input for sequencing was CD4+ T cells sorted from PBMCs, taken roughly 24 months after vaccination. The base sequence is TGTGCCAGTCACAGCAGCGGGAGGGCCGGGGAGCAGTTCTTC. Its product reads: CASHSSGRAGEQFF.